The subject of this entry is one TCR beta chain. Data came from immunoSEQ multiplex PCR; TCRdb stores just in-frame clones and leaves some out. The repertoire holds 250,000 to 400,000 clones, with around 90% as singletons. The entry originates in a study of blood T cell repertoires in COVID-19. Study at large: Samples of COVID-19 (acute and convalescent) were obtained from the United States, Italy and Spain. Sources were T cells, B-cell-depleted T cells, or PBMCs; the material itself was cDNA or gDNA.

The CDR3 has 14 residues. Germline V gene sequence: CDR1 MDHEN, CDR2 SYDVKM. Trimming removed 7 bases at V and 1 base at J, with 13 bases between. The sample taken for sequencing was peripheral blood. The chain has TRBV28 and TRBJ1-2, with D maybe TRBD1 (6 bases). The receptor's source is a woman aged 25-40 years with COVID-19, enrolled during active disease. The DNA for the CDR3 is TGTGCCAGCATGGGGGCAGGCATTAACTATGGCTACACCTTC. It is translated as CASMGAGINYGYTF.